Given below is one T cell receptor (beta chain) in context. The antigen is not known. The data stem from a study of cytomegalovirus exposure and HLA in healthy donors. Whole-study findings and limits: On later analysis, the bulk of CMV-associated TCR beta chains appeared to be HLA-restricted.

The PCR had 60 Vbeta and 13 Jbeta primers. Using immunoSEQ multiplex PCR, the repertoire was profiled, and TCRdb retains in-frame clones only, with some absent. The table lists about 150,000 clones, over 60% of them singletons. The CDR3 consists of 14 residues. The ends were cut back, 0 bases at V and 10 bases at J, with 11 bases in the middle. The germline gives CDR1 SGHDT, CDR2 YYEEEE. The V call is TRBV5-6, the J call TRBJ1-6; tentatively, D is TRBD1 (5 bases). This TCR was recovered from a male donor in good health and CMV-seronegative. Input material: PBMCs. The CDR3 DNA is TGTGCCAGCAGCTTGGGGGGCGCGGGATCACCCCTCCACTTT. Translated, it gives CASSLGGAGSPLHF. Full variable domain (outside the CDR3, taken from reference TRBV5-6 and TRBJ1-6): DAGVTQSPTHLIKTRGQQVTLRCSPKSGHDTVSWYQQALGQGPQFIFQYYEEEERQRGNFPDRFSGHQFPNYSSELNVNALLLGDSALYLCASSLGGAGSPLHFGNGTRLTVT.